This TCR beta chain was sequenced in a study of T-cell memory formation after mild COVID-19. Study as a whole: Clusters of TCRs were largely donor specific. Overall study findings and caveats: Clones that contracted from day 15 to 85 had balanced CD4/CD8; later expanders were CD4+ biased. For contracting clones, CD4+ ones sat mainly in CM and EM, CD8+ in EMRA.

This clonotype has only a few counts. What it binds is unknown. TCRdb used MiXCR to reprocess the 5' RACE reads, holding one entry per CDR3 protein. Seen here are over 450,000 distinct CDR3 sequences, about a fifth observed once, and the top ten hold around 13%. The germline CDR1 and CDR2 sequences are MGHRA and YSYEKL. This CDR3 spans 13 amino acids. The V end was cut by 8 bases, the J end by 3 bases, with 13 bases between. The TCR comes from an adult woman who had mild COVID-19 (a few samples of this study predate the infection). Cell type and time point are not known. Sequencing input: PBMCs or a T cell subset sorted from them (not recorded which). This chain uses TRBV4-1 with TRBJ1-1; perhaps TRBD1 as D (5 bases). The CDR3 nucleotides read TGCGCCAGCCGGGACGGGGGTGACACTGAAGCTTTCTTT. This sequence encodes CASRDGGDTEAFF.